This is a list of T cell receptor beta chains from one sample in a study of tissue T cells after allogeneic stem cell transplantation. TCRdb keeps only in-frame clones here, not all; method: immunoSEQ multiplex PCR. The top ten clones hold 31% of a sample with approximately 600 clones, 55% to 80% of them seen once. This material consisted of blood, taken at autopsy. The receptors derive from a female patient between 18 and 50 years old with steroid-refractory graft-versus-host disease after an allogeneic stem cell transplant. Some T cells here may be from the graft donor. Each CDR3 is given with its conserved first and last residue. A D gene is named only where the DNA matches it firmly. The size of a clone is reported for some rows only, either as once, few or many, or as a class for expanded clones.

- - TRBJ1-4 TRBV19 CASSLNTAGNEKLFF TGTGCCAGTAGCTTAAATACAGCGGGGAATGAAAAACTGTTTTTT
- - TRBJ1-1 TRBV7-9 CASSKEWDGFSFF TGTGCCAGCAGCAAGGAATGGGACGGCTTCTCTTTCTTT
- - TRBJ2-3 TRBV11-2 CASTTYTDTQYF TGTGCCAGCACAACTTACACAGATACGCAGTATTTT
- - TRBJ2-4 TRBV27 CASSSPSDAKNIQYF TGTGCCAGCAGCTCCCCTAGTGACGCGAAAAACATTCAGTACTTC
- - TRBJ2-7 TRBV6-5 CASSYGLRGYEQYF TGTGCCAGCAGTTACGGCCTCCGCGGTTACGAGCAGTACTTC
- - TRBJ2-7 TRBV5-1 CASSLEPPRYEQYF TGCGCCAGCAGCTTGGAACCCCCCCGCTACGAGCAGTACTTC
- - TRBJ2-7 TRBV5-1 CASSLIPQATSYEQYF TGCGCCAGCAGCTTGATTCCTCAGGCGACCTCCTACGAGCAGTACTTC
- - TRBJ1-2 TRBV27 CASSLYWALQSSYTF TGTGCCAGCAGTTTATACTGGGCCCTCCAGTCCAGCTACACCTTC
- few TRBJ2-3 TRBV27 CASSFQGTDTQYF TGTGCCAGCAGTTTCCAGGGCACAGATACGCAGTATTTT
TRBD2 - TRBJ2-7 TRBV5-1 CASSWGGTSAYEQYF TGCGCCAGCAGCTGGGGCGGGACTAGCGCCTACGAGCAGTACTTC
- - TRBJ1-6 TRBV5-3 CARSLRTVTSSPLHF TGTGCCAGAAGCTTAAGGACAGTAACAAGTTCACCCCTCCACTTT
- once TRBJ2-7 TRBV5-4 CASSLVVRGNYEQYF TGTGCCAGCAGCTTGGTAGTCAGGGGAAACTACGAGCAGTACTTC
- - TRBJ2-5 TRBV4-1 CASSQDTKTQYF TGCGCCAGCAGCCAAGATACGAAGACCCAGTACTTC
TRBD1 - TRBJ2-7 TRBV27 CASSAGTGPFEQYF TGTGCCAGCAGCGCCGGGACAGGGCCTTTCGAGCAGTACTTC
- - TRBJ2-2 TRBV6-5 CASTLTWSGELFF TGTGCCAGCACTCTCACGTGGTCCGGGGAGCTGTTTTTT
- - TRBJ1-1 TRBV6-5 CASRSGAMNTEAFF TGTGCCAGCAGGTCAGGGGCAATGAACACTGAAGCTTTCTTT
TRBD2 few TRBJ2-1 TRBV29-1 CSVEGTSGRKSYNEQFF TGCAGCGTGGAAGGGACTAGCGGGAGGAAATCCTACAATGAGCAGTTCTTC
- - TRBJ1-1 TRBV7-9 CASSWGPNTRTEAFF TGTGCCAGCAGCTGGGGTCCGAACACAAGGACTGAAGCTTTCTTT
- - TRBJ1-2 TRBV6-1 CASSEEGGRFYGYTF TGTGCCAGCAGTGAAGAGGGCGGCAGGTTCTATGGCTACACCTTC
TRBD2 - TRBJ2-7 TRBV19 CASSIGGREWGEQYF TGTGCCAGTAGTATAGGCGGGCGGGAGTGGGGCGAGCAGTACTTC
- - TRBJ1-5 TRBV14 CASSQDREGGDQPQHF TGTGCCAGCAGCCAAGATAGAGAGGGGGGGGATCAGCCCCAGCATTTT
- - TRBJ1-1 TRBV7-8 CASSPQGLNTEAFF TGTGCCAGCAGCCCCCAAGGGCTGAACACTGAAGCTTTCTTT
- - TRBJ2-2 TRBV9 CASSVSIGVNTGELFF TGTGCCAGCAGCGTTTCGATAGGGGTAAACACCGGGGAGCTGTTTTTT
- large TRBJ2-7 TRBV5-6 CASSLRQGLNEQYF TGTGCCAGCAGCTTGCGGCAGGGGTTGAACGAGCAGTACTTC
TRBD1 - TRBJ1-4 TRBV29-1 CSFRQGNSEKLFF TGCAGCTTCCGACAGGGCAATAGCGAAAAACTGTTTTTT
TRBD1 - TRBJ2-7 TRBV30 CAWSGRGTGFPLSYEQYF TGTGCCTGGAGTGGGCGCGGGACAGGATTCCCGTTGTCCTACGAGCAGTACTTC
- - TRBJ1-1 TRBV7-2 CASSPWVEAFF TGTGCCAGCAGCCCCTGGGTTGAAGCTTTCTTT
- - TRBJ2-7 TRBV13 CASSLGRGYEQYF TGTGCCAGCAGCTTAGGGAGGGGCTACGAGCAGTACTTC
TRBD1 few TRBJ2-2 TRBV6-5 CASSYLRGQEAGELFF TGTGCCAGCAGTTACCTCCGGGGACAGGAGGCCGGGGAGCTGTTTTTT